Included here is one T cell receptor (beta chain) sequence, with context. Authors' analysis steps: Amplification of reference gene primers was used by the study to estimate nucleated cell counts. Sequenced by immunoSEQ multiplex PCR; TCRdb stores in-frame clones only, minus some. V and J calls and clone size come straight from that table; D and trimming were deduced from the DNA. Counted here are about 190,000 clones, 88% occurring once; the ten biggest clones make up roughly 6%. V trimming: 4 bases; J trimming: 8 bases; junction bases outside the gene matches: 10. The CDR3 loop spans 15 amino acids. This sample was included in a study of blood T cell repertoires in COVID-19.

The chain is built from TRBV23-1 and TRBJ1-4; TRBD1 matches 7 bases. TRBV23-1 is identified as an open reading frame with a role that is uncertain. The sample taken for sequencing was peripheral blood. The sequence was obtained from a woman in her thirties or forties who had recovered from COVID-19. CDR3 region: CASSRQGEWEEKLFF. The CDR3 DNA is TGCGCCAGCAGTCGACAGGGAGAATGGGAGGAAAAACTGTTTTTT.